These 5 T cell receptor beta chains were all obtained from the same sample, sequenced in a study of blood T cells in healthy people across ages. Combining a sample-barcoded 5' primer with a J-beta primer mix, a second PCR ran for about 7 to 12 cycles. MiXCR, run by TCRdb on the 5' RACE reads, gives a single entry per CDR3 protein. Among approximately 1,000,000 distinct CDR3 sequences listed, 35% to 40% were seen once. Sequencing was performed on blood. Receptors were obtained from a young man in good health.

This clonotype occurred a few times. The J gene is TRBJ1-5, the V gene TRBV20-1; possibly TRBD1 for D (6 bases). V shed 3 bases and J shed 4 bases, with 16 bases lying between them. Germline CDR1 DFQATT, CDR2 SNEGSKA (reference sequence). CDR3 length: 15 residues. CDR3 nucleotides: TGCAGTGCTAGTGGGTGGGGGGCTGGTAATCAGCCCCAGCATTTT. It is translated as CSASGWGAGNQPQHF.

This clonotype was recorded only once. The V gene is TRBV29-1, the J gene TRBJ1-2; TRBD1 matches 7 bases. This CDR3 has 14 residues. Germline V gene sequence: CDR1 SQVTM, CDR2 ANQGSEA. With V trimmed by 0 bases and J by 8 bases, 9 bases remained unmatched. In DNA form, the CDR3 reads TGCAGCGTTGAAGACAGGGGGTCGCCTAGGGGCTACACCTTC. It encodes CSVEDRGSPRGYTF.

This clonotype came up a few times. V gene TRBV13 combines with J gene TRBJ2-7; D ambiguous. V shed 0 bases and J shed 2 bases, with 8 bases lying between them. The germline V gene encodes CDR1 PRHDT and CDR2 FYEKMQ (reference sequence). The CDR3 is made up of 14 amino acids. CDR3 bases: TGTGCCAGCAGCTTAGGGGACGGCACCTACGAGCAGTACTTC. Protein sequence: CASSLGDGTYEQYF.

This sequence joins TRBV6-2 or TRBV6-3 and TRBJ2-1; 7 bases agree with TRBD1. The germline gives CDR1 MNHEY, CDR2 SVGEGT. The CDR3 is 18 amino acids. The V and J ends lost 6 bases and 7 bases, in that order; junction bases with no gene match: 21. DNA for the CDR3: TGTGCCAGCAGCACCATCCTACCGGCAGGGGGTGATGAGAATGAGCAGTTCTTC. Translating gives CASSTILPAGGDENEQFF.

This rearrangement joins TRBV20-1 to TRBJ2-4; no firm D call. This CDR3 is built from 14 residues. The germline V gene has CDR1 DFQATT and CDR2 SNEGSKA (reference sequence). Trimming removed 4 bases from V and 2 bases from J, with 12 bases in between. CDR3 nucleotide sequence: TGCAGTGCTACGACTTCCACGTCCAAAAACATTCAGTACTTC. Amino acids: CSATTSTSKNIQYF.